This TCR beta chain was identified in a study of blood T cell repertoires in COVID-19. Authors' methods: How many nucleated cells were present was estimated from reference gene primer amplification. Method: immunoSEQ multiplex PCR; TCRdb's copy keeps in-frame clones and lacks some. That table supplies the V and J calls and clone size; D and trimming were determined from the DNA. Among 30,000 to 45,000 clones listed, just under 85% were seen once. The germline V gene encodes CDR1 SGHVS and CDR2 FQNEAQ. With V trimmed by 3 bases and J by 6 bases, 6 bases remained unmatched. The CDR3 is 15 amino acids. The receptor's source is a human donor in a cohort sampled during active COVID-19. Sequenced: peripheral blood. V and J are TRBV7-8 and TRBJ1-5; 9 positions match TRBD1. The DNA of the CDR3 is TGTGCCAGCAGCTTGTACAGGGGGCTCGGTCAGCCCCAGCATTTT. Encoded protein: CASSLYRGLGQPQHF.